This T cell receptor beta chain was captured in a study of blood T cell repertoires in COVID-19 (dated by TCRdb to the early 2020s). About the investigation overall: Samples covering the acute and convalescent phases of COVID-19 were provided by collaborators in the United States, Italy and Spain. The sample metadata nearly always contained a de-identified subject ID, COVID-19 status, age in years and sex. The repertoires were made available in a free public database intended to serve as a resource for research on the immune response to SARS-CoV-2. The samples were drawn from the first 160 participants of the ongoing ImmuneRACE study and from 1,254 subjects provided by 6 global collaborators. Deeply sampled blood TCRbeta repertoires from subjects exposed to, actively infected with, or recovered from COVID-19 were included in the dataset. The prospective study material was composed of cDNA or gDNA derived from T cells, B-cell-depleted T cells, or PBMCs. Where HLA class I and class II types were available, the types were taken from metadata supplied by the sample provider, not from assay-based typing. General study outcomes and caveats: How much clinical and demographic metadata was included differed by source and by participant, and the metadata was provided uncurated.

Participants in the prospective study were aged about 18 to 90 years, lived in 20 to 25 United States geographic areas, and enrolled through a virtual design. In the prospective study, cohorts were assigned on the basis of participant-reported clinical history obtained from a screening survey and a study questionnaire. Exposed participants had been in contact with someone with a PCR-confirmed or clinician-diagnosed COVID-19 case within 2 weeks of study entry. In the prospective study, whole blood, serum and a nasopharyngeal or oropharyngeal swab were collected from each participant by mobile phlebotomists. Participants in the prospective study had the option to provide additional blood draws and questionnaires over a 2-month period. Prospective study blood samples were shipped either frozen or at room temperature before DNA extraction. The CDR3 spans 18 residues, from the cysteine through the phenylalanine. CDR3 DNA is the only sequence kept; it has 54 bases, read in frame from the first base. According to the germline V gene, CDR1 reads SGHVS and CDR2 reads FQNEAQ. V has 0 bases trimmed and J has 4 bases trimmed; junction bases matching no gene number 15.

TCRbeta CDR3 regions were amplified from genomic DNA by means of the immunoSEQ Assay, a bias-controlled multiplex PCR. Concerning the study's data processing: The number of nucleated cells in each sample was estimated from the amplification of reference gene primers within the assay. Sequence reads were collapsed and filtered to measure the absolute abundance of every unique TCRbeta CDR3 rearrangement. For each sample, productive Simpson clonality was calculated by taking the square root of Simpson's diversity index across productive rearrangements. This is the immuneACCESS table as TCRdb keeps it, with only in-frame sequences that have V and J called. A part of the clones is gone; compared with another copy, unresolved V genes explain less than half, and the rest is unexplained. That table gives V, J and clone size, and the DNA gave D and trimming. The sample includes around 320,000 clones, with roughly 90% observed a single time. The top ten hold less than 4% of the sample.

This clone was seen just once. It lacks a known antigen. Base qualities are not at hand, and no much larger clone is one base apart. This sequence was found in a young woman who had been exposed to COVID-19. Sequenced sample: PBMCs or T cells enriched from blood (not recorded which). The receptor chain draws on TRBV7-8 and TRBJ2-7; 7 junctional bases match TRBD1. Read as DNA, the sequence is TGTGCCAGCAGCTTAGCCTTGGGCAGGGGGTTTCGGAAATACGAGCAGTACTTC. Translated, this is CASSLALGRGFRKYEQYF. The variable domain in full, with residues beyond the CDR3 obtained from the reference TRBV7-8 and TRBJ2-7 genes, is GAGVSQSPRYKVAKRGQDVALRCDPISGHVSLFWYQQALGQGPEFLTYFQNEAQLDKSGLPSDRFFAERPEGSVSTLKIQRTQQEDSAVYLCASSLALGRGFRKYEQYFGPGTRLTVT.